The 2 T cell receptor beta chains presented below share a single source sample, sequenced in a study of CXCR3-negative and CXCR3-positive naive CD8 T cells (dated by TCRdb to between 2018 and 2021). What the authors observed across the whole study: TRB CDR3s from CXCR3-positive naive cells showed higher hydrophobicity (lower Kidera factor 4), lower energy, and higher strength and volume indices than CXCR3-negative naive cells.

Their specific antigens are unknown. TCRdb lists the instrument as NextSeq 550. The Human TCR Profiling Kit (MiLaboratory) was used to prepare UMI-labeled 5' RACE TRB cDNA libraries. Each entry corresponds to one CDR3 protein sequence from reads that TCRdb reprocessed, and DNA is not given. The sample's records list 130,000 to 150,000 distinct CDR3 sequences. About 0.28% of the sample lies in the top ten. Sequenced sample: naive CXCR3+ CD8+ T cells from blood. The cell subset or site tag for this specimen amounts to: CD45RO-CCR7+CD27+CD95- naive CD8+ T cells expressing CXCR3 (TNR3+). These receptors were collected from a human donor in good health. Some clones in this sample may be carry-over from other donors' samples.

V usage is TRBV6-5 and J usage is TRBJ2-5. Germline lookup yields CDR1 MNHEY and CDR2 SVGAGI. The length of the CDR3 is 13 residues. This CDR3 reads CASSYGVGETQYF.

The gene calls are TRBV28 and TRBJ1-1. The germline CDR1 and CDR2 sequences are MDHEN and SYDVKM. The CDR3 has 12 amino acids. CDR3 residues: CASTYSTSEAFF.